Listed here are 18 T cell receptor beta chains from one sample, sequenced in a study of Ad26.COV2.S vaccination and SARS-CoV-2 variants. Produced via immunoSEQ multiplex PCR; TCRdb's table is partial and in-frame only. The sample consists of 180,000 or so clones, around 88% of them appearing once. This material consisted of peripheral blood, taken after recovery from COVID-19. The receptor source for this set is a human donor who had recovered from COVID-19.

This chain connects TRBV7-8 to TRBJ1-1; D call uncertain. The ends were cut back, 3 bases at V and 8 bases at J, with 7 bases in the middle. The CDR3 sequence is 11 residues long. Germline CDR1 and CDR2: SGHVS and FQNEAQ. Written as DNA, the CDR3 is TGTGCCAGCAGCTTGGGAGTCGAAGCTTTCTTT. Its translation: CASSLGVEAFF.

This clone was detected a few times. The chain couples TRBV27 to TRBJ1-4; no clear D. V was pared by 4 bases and J by 6 bases, with 12 bases between. The germline gives CDR1 MNHEY, CDR2 SMNVEV (reference sequence). CDR3 size: 14 residues. The CDR3 nucleotides read TGTGCCAGCAGTTCGTCCTGGCGGGATGAAAAACTGTTTTTT. Its protein product is CASSSSWRDEKLFF.

This sequence joins TRBV15 and TRBJ2-1; no clear D. CDR1 and CDR2 from the germline V gene are LNHNV and YYDKDF (reference sequence). CDR3 length: 16 residues. Trimming shortened V by 5 bases and J by 4 bases, and 18 bases separated the two germline ends. Written as DNA, the CDR3 is TGTGCCACCAGCTCCCAAGGGCTAGAACGGTACAATGAGCAGTTCTTC. It yields the protein CATSSQGLERYNEQFF.

This chain uses TRBV6-5 with TRBJ2-7; the match to TRBD1 covers 7 bases. Trimming cost V 6 bases and J 7 bases; bases outside gene matches: 9. The germline V gene has CDR1 MNHEY and CDR2 SVGAGI. The CDR3 length is 13 residues. CDR3 sequence (DNA): TGTGCCAGCAGCCTTCAAGACAGGGTGGAGCAGTACTTC. It yields the protein CASSLQDRVEQYF.

In DNA, the CDR3 is TGTGCCAGCAGTGAACAGGGGAGAAAAGAGACCCAGTACTTC. Its translation is CASSEQGRKETQYF. The chain combines TRBV6-1 with TRBJ2-5, with D possibly matching TRBD1 (6 bases). CDR3 length: 14 amino acids. V was clipped by 2 bases and J by 3 bases, with 10 bases between them. Germline-derived CDR1 and CDR2 are MNHNS and SASEGT.

CDR3 sequence: CASSPGQTYGYTF. CDR3 DNA sequence: TGTGCCAGCAGCCCCGGACAGACCTATGGCTACACCTTC. The V call is TRBV11-1, the J call TRBJ1-2, with a weak D call TRBD1 (6 bases). The CDR3 totals 13 residues. Germline values: CDR1 SGHAT, CDR2 FQDESV (reference sequence). Trimming pared 5 bases from V and 4 bases from J, leaving 11 bases between.

The chain links TRBV19 to TRBJ1-4; no reliable D call. Per germline, CDR1 LNHDA and CDR2 SQIVND (reference sequence). The CDR3 has 12 residues. The V end lost 6 bases, the J end lost 7 bases, and 9 bases lay between the germline ends. Here the CDR3 reads CASRRRSEKLFF. CDR3 nucleotides: TGTGCCAGTAGACGACGGAGTGAAAAACTGTTTTTT.

The rearrangement links TRBV2 to TRBJ1-6; D ambiguous. CDR1 SNHLY and CDR2 FYNNEI come from the germline V gene. Trimming left V 1 base short and J 6 bases short, with 4 bases between. CDR3 size: 13 residues. The CDR3 DNA reads TGTGCCAGCAGTGAAGGTCTTAATTCACCCCTCCACTTT. Its translation: CASSEGLNSPLHF.

The V and J genes are TRBV3-1 (or the pseudogene TRBV3-2) and TRBJ2-3; 11 positions match TRBD2. The V gene's germline CDR1 is LGHDT and CDR2 YNNKEL (reference sequence). The length of the CDR3 is 15 residues. V gave up 4 bases and J gave up 6 bases; unmatched junction bases: 6. This CDR3 reads CASSPSGGSGDTQYF. The CDR3 DNA is TGTGCCAGCAGCCCTAGCGGGGGGAGTGGGGATACGCAGTATTTT.

This rearrangement joins TRBV13 to TRBJ1-1; weak D call: TRBD1 (6 bases). V gave up 4 bases and J gave up 0 bases, with 21 bases separating them. Germline V gene sequence: CDR1 PRHDT, CDR2 FYEKMQ (reference sequence). The CDR3 extends over 18 amino acids. CDR3 sequence reads: CASSSSRDKEGLNTEAFF. CDR3 DNA: TGTGCCAGCAGCTCTTCCCGGGACAAGGAGGGCCTGAACACTGAAGCTTTCTTT.

This clone was seen once. This CDR3 is CASSRGSDTGELFF. CDR3 coding DNA: TGTGCCAGCAGTCGAGGGTCTGACACCGGGGAGCTGTTTTTT. The chain employs TRBV28 and TRBJ2-2; maybe TRBD2 (5 bases). CDR3 size: 14 residues. Germline V CDR1 and CDR2: MDHEN, SYDVKM. The V and J ends lost 5 bases and 3 bases respectively, with 10 bases between them.

The chain recombines TRBV11-3 with TRBJ2-1; perhaps TRBD2 as D (5 bases). The CDR3 spans 12 residues. Germline V lookup: CDR1 SGHNT, CDR2 YENEEA. V was trimmed by 6 bases and J by 7 bases, leaving 10 bases between them. The CDR3, as DNA: TGTGCCAGCAGTACCGACTATAATGAGCAGTTCTTC. Translated, it gives CASSTDYNEQFF.

This clone occurred a few times. The V call is TRBV19, the J call TRBJ1-1, with 7 bases lining up with TRBD1. CDR1 is LNHDA and CDR2 is SQIVND in the germline V gene (reference sequence). The CDR3 is made up of 14 amino acids. V was pared by 6 bases and J by 2 bases, with 6 bases of the junction left unmatched. The CDR3 coding sequence is TGTGCCAGTAGGTCACAGGGGCGAAACACTGAAGCTTTCTTT. As protein: CASRSQGRNTEAFF.

The chain uses TRBV3-1 (or the pseudogene TRBV3-2) and TRBJ2-3; 8 bases are shared with TRBD2. The ends lost 2 bases at V and 2 bases at J; junction bases unmatched: 6. Germline loops: CDR1 LGHDT, CDR2 YNNKEL (reference sequence). This CDR3 contains 16 residues. In DNA form, the CDR3 reads TGTGCCAGCAGCCAACGTCCAGCGGGGGCCACAGATACGCAGTATTTT. Amino acid sequence: CASSQRPAGATDTQYF.

This chain links TRBV29-1 with TRBJ2-3; D is unclear. Germline V gene data show CDR1 as SQVTM and CDR2 as ANQGSEA. The germline V and J ends were trimmed by 4 bases and 0 bases, with 8 bases remaining between them. The CDR3 is made up of 13 amino acids. The CDR3 region is CSVAYGSTDTQYF. The CDR3 nucleotides are TGCAGCGTTGCTTACGGGAGCACAGATACGCAGTATTTT.

This clone has a single count. This chain connects TRBV5-5 to TRBJ1-1; a possible D gene is TRBD1 (5 bases). Germline V lookup: CDR1 SGHKS, CDR2 YYEKEE (reference sequence). The CDR3 length is 15 residues. V gave up 4 bases and J gave up 1 base, with 14 bases separating them. The CDR3 coding sequence is TGTGCCAGCAGCCGTGGAGCGGGGGGGAACACTGAAGCTTTCTTT. Translating gives CASSRGAGGNTEAFF.

V and J are TRBV7-8 and TRBJ2-5; D is unresolved. There are 13 residues in the CDR3. From germline, CDR1 is SGHVS and CDR2 FQNEAQ. V was trimmed by 5 bases and J by 5 bases, leaving 12 bases between them. The CDR3 DNA follows: TGTGCCAGCAGCCCGCAGGAATGGGAGACCCAGTACTTC. Protein product: CASSPQEWETQYF.

The rearrangement uses TRBV6-5 and TRBJ1-2, with D hard to call. The germline V gene encodes CDR1 MNHEY and CDR2 SVGAGI. This CDR3 comprises 13 residues. Trimming took 6 bases from V and 4 from J, leaving 12 bases between them. The CDR3 nucleotides read TGTGCCAGCAGCTCAGGCTCTCTCTATGGCTACACCTTC. It specifies CASSSGSLYGYTF.